The 22 T cell receptor beta chains given below trace back to one sample, sequenced in a study of blood T cell repertoires in COVID-19. The table came from immunoSEQ multiplex PCR; TCRdb's copy has only in-frame clones and leaves some out. The sample holds 50,000 to 70,000 clones, around 83% seen once. Specimen: peripheral blood. These receptors all come from a woman in her sixties or seventies with acute or convalescent COVID-19.

This chain uses TRBV10-3 with TRBJ2-3, with 7 positions matching TRBD2. In germline, CDR1 is ENHRY, CDR2 SYGVKD. The length of the CDR3 is 14 residues. V was pared by 2 bases and J by 2 bases, with 1 base of the junction left unmatched. CDR3 DNA: TGTGCCATCAGTGAGCGGGGGGTCACAGATACGCAGTATTTT. Protein product: CAISERGVTDTQYF.

The CDR3 protein is CASSLSLETQYF. CDR3 DNA: TGCGCCAGCAGCTTGTCCCTAGAGACCCAGTACTTC. V usage is TRBV5-1 and J usage is TRBJ2-5; D is uncertain. Per the germline V gene, CDR1 is SGHRS and CDR2 is YFSETQ. The CDR3 extends over 12 amino acids. V lost 1 base and J lost 4, with 5 bases in between. Looking up the rest from reference TRBV5-1 and TRBJ2-5 gives the full variable domain: KAGVTQTPRYLIKTRGQQVTLSCSPISGHRSVSWYQQTPGQGLQFLFEYFSETQRNKGNFPGRFSGRQFSNSRSEMNVSTLELGDSALYLCASSLSLETQYFGPGTRLLVL.

This chain connects TRBV29-1 to TRBJ1-4, with D possibly TRBD1 on 6 matching bases. The CDR3 has 13 residues. V was pared by 5 bases and J by 8 bases, with 15 bases between. Germline loops: CDR1 SQVTM, CDR2 ANQGSEA. The CDR3 sequence is CSVITGIEEKLFF. The CDR3 DNA reads as TGCAGCGTTATTACAGGGATTGAGGAAAAACTGTTTTTT.

V and J are TRBV7-9 and TRBJ2-2; 7 nucleotides line up with TRBD1. This CDR3 has 17 residues. The junction had 5 bases not matched to a gene; V was cut back by 1 base and J by 0 bases. Germline V CDR1 and CDR2: SEHNR, FQNEAQ (reference sequence). CDR3 region: CASSLDPGQTNTGELFF. The CDR3 DNA sequence: TGTGCCAGCAGCTTAGATCCGGGACAGACGAACACCGGGGAGCTGTTTTTT.

The chain combines TRBV6-2 or TRBV6-3 with TRBJ1-2, with D perhaps matching TRBD1 (6 bases). Germline CDR1 reads MNHEY; CDR2 reads SVGEGT. Trimming took 4 bases from V and 5 from J, leaving 20 bases between them. This CDR3 is 16 amino acids long. This CDR3 reads CASSSHQTGHRYGYTF. The CDR3 nucleotides are TGTGCCAGCAGTTCCCATCAAACGGGACACCGATATGGCTACACCTTC.

The chain joins TRBV5-6 to TRBJ1-2; 7 bases are a match to TRBD1. This CDR3 is built from 12 residues. Trimming at V came to 4 bases and at J to 5 bases, leaving 2 bases not matched to a gene. The germline V gene has CDR1 SGHDT and CDR2 YYEEEE. CDR3 nucleotide sequence: TGTGCCAGCAGCCCGACAGGGTATGGCTACACCTTC. Amino acid sequence: CASSPTGYGYTF. Full variable domain (missing parts from reference TRBV5-6 and TRBJ1-2): DAGVTQSPTHLIKTRGQQVTLRCSPKSGHDTVSWYQQALGQGPQFIFQYYEEEERQRGNFPDRFSGHQFPNYSSELNVNALLLGDSALYLCASSPTGYGYTFGSGTRLTVV.

This clone showed up just a few times. The rearrangement uses TRBV6-6 and TRBJ2-7; 8 bases are a match to TRBD2. The CDR3 totals 13 residues. CDR1 is MNHNY, CDR2 SVGAGI, per germline (reference sequence). V was clipped by 8 bases and J by 2 bases; unmatched bases: 5. The CDR3 region is CASALSGAYEQYF. The CDR3 DNA is TGTGCCAGCGCTCTTAGCGGGGCCTACGAGCAGTACTTC.

This clone has just a few counts. The CDR3, as DNA: TGTGCCAGCAGCAAGGGTGTAAGAACAGGGGCTGGAAACACCATATATTTT. It specifies CASSKGVRTGAGNTIYF. The rearrangement uses TRBV21-1 and TRBJ1-3; the D call TRBD1 from the table was never checked on the DNA. TRBV21-1 is an annotated pseudogene. CDR3 length: 17 residues.

The gene calls are TRBV5-4 and TRBJ2-7; D might be TRBD2 (6 bases). Germline V gives CDR1 SGHNT, CDR2 YYREEE (reference sequence). This CDR3 is built from 14 residues. V lost 5 bases to trimming and J lost 2 bases, with 14 bases between them. CDR3 nucleotide sequence: TGTGCCAGCAGGGCGGGGACGGGGCCCTACGAGCAGTACTTC. Encoded protein: CASRAGTGPYEQYF.

CDR3 sequence (DNA): TGTGCCAGCAGTCGACTAGCGGGCACAGATACGCAGTATTTT. Translated: CASSRLAGTDTQYF. The chain combines TRBV2 with TRBJ2-3, with TRBD2 matching 9 bases. Germline CDR1 reads SNHLY; CDR2 reads FYNNEI. This CDR3 spans 14 amino acids. V was clipped by 5 bases and J by 1 base; unmatched bases: 1.

The chain links TRBV9 to TRBJ1-2; TRBD1 matches at 9 bases. The germline V gene encodes CDR1 SGDLS and CDR2 YYNGEE. V trimming: 2 bases; J trimming: 8 bases; junction bases outside the gene matches: 10. This CDR3 spans 15 amino acids. CDR3 in DNA: TGTGCCAGCAGCGTTGGCTCGGGACAGGGTGAAGGCTACACCTTC. Protein: CASSVGSGQGEGYTF.

The gene calls are TRBV2 and TRBJ1-4, with D unresolved. CDR1 and CDR2 (germline): SNHLY, FYNNEI. The CDR3 has 12 residues. V lost 5 bases and J 8 bases, leaving 9 bases between the germline ends. The CDR3: CASSIGGEKLFF. In nucleotides, the CDR3 is TGTGCCAGCAGTATAGGCGGGGAAAAACTGTTTTTT. Full variable domain (rest looked up from reference TRBV2 and TRBJ1-4): EPEVTQTPSHQVTQMGQEVILRCVPISNHLYFYWYRQILGQKVEFLVSFYNNEISEKSEIFDDQFSVERPDGSNFTLKIRSTKLEDSAMYFCASSIGGEKLFFGSGTQLSVL.

The chain links TRBV3-1 (or the pseudogene TRBV3-2) to TRBJ1-2; TRBD1 aligns across 12 bases. The trim removed 0 bases at V and 8 bases at J, leaving 7 bases unmatched. This CDR3 is built from 16 residues. The germline V gene encodes CDR1 LGHDT and CDR2 YNNKEL (reference sequence). The CDR3 protein is CASSQEGGTGGLGYTF. CDR3 in DNA: TGTGCCAGCAGCCAAGAAGGAGGGACAGGGGGCTTGGGCTACACCTTC.

The rearrangement links TRBV2 to TRBJ2-1, with TRBD2 matching 12 bases. There are 15 residues in the CDR3. Germline-derived CDR1 and CDR2 are SNHLY and FYNNEI. Losses at the gene ends were 7 bases for V and 6 bases for J; bases not matched to a gene: 7. The CDR3 loop reads CASNDGLAGSNEQFF. The CDR3 bases are TGTGCCAGCAATGACGGACTAGCGGGGAGCAATGAGCAGTTCTTC.

At least ten counts were recorded for this clone. CDR3 sequence reads: CASSGRQGAEAFF. The CDR3 nucleotides read TGTGCCAGCAGCGGCCGACAGGGGGCTGAAGCTTTCTTT. The chain couples TRBV7-6 to TRBJ1-1; 9 bases fit TRBD1. Germline assignment: CDR1 SGHVS and CDR2 FNYEAQ. Germline trimming cut 5 bases from V and 6 bases from J; bases unmatched to any gene: 4. The CDR3 covers 13 residues.

Only a few counts were recorded for this clone. V usage is TRBV5-1 and J usage is TRBJ1-3; D remains ambiguous. V lost 4 bases and J lost 3, with 17 bases in between. Germline V lookup: CDR1 SGHRS, CDR2 YFSETQ. The CDR3 consists of 16 residues. CDR3: CASSTRRPGGGNTIYF. Here the CDR3 DNA reads TGCGCCAGCAGCACGAGACGGCCGGGTGGTGGAAACACCATATATTTT. The full variable domain, completed using reference TRBV5-1 and TRBJ1-3, is KAGVTQTPRYLIKTRGQQVTLSCSPISGHRSVSWYQQTPGQGLQFLFEYFSETQRNKGNFPGRFSGRQFSNSRSEMNVSTLELGDSALYLCASSTRRPGGGNTIYFGEGSWLTVV.

This clone occurred once. The rearrangement uses TRBV28 and TRBJ2-2; D may be TRBD2 (7 bases). The CDR3 runs to 15 residues. Per germline, CDR1 MDHEN and CDR2 SYDVKM. Trimming left V 6 bases short and J 7 bases short, with 18 bases between. The DNA of the CDR3 is TGTGCCAGCAGCATAGGGGGGGCTGCCGTCGGGGAGCTGTTTTTT. Its protein is CASSIGGAAVGELFF.

V gene TRBV10-3 combines with J gene TRBJ1-5, with D unclear. Germline V gene data show CDR1 as ENHRY and CDR2 as SYGVKD. CDR3 length equals 12 residues. V was trimmed by 4 bases and J by 6 bases, leaving 7 bases between them. The CDR3 sequence is CAISGSSQPQHF. CDR3 in DNA: TGTGCCATCAGTGGTAGTAGTCAGCCCCAGCATTTT.

The chain employs TRBV21-1 and TRBJ1-5; the table names TRBD1, a call not compared with the DNA. TRBV21-1 is annotated as a pseudogene. This CDR3 contains 13 residues. CDR3 region: CASRQGKGQPQHF. CDR3 coding DNA: TGTGCCAGCCGACAGGGGAAGGGTCAGCCCCAGCATTTT.

The rearrangement joins TRBV7-6 to TRBJ2-1, with TRBD2 identical over 9 bases. V shed 1 base, J shed 1 base, and the junction held 5 bases outside the gene matches. The CDR3 is 17 residues long. Germline CDR1 reads SGHVS; CDR2 reads FNYEAQ. The CDR3 bases are TGTGCCAGCAGCTTAGTTAGCGGGGGCCGATCCTACAATGAGCAGTTCTTC. Protein product: CASSLVSGGRSYNEQFF.

The chain combines TRBV9 with TRBJ2-5; D is possibly TRBD2 (6 bases). The CDR3 is 15 residues long. The germline gives CDR1 SGDLS, CDR2 YYNGEE. V dropped 2 bases and J dropped 5 bases, with 16 bases sitting between them. CDR3 DNA: TGTGCCAGCAGCGTGGGGGGTTCCAAAGGGGAGACCCAGTACTTC. Its translation is CASSVGGSKGETQYF.

This chain joins TRBV5-1 and TRBJ2-1; TRBD1 might be the D (6 bases). The CDR3 runs to 13 residues. Trimming took 5 bases from V and 6 from J, leaving 12 bases between them. In germline, CDR1 is SGHRS, CDR2 YFSETQ. CDR3 in amino acids: CASSVQGVNEQFF. In nucleotides, the CDR3 is TGCGCCAGCAGTGTACAGGGTGTCAATGAGCAGTTCTTC.